The clone carrying this TCR beta chain was counted only a few times. Its specificity is not known. The 5'RACE method, run with constant-segment primers, produced TCR alpha and TCR beta cDNA libraries (carrying sample barcodes and UMIs). TCRdb reprocessed the 5' RACE reads with MiXCR, giving one entry per CDR3 protein. The data contain 150,000 to 200,000 distinct CDR3 sequences, 11% of them singletons. Trimming shortened V by 3 bases and J by 1 base, and 12 bases separated the two germline ends. This CDR3 is built from 15 residues. Germline CDR1 reads LGHDT; CDR2 reads YNNKEL (reference sequence). This record comes from a study of T-cell memory formation after mild COVID-19. Study-wide points: Pre-infection memory carried some responding clones, suggesting that cross-reactive memory joined.

This TCR was sampled from a young man who had mild COVID-19 (a few samples of this study predate the infection). Cell type and time point are not known. The specimen sequenced was PBMCs or a T cell subset sorted from them (not recorded which). J is TRBJ2-5 and V is TRBV3-1; D remains ambiguous. The CDR3, as DNA: TGTGCCAGCAGCCACCAGCCGGGTAGCCAAGAGACCCAGTACTTC. Encoded protein: CASSHQPGSQETQYF.